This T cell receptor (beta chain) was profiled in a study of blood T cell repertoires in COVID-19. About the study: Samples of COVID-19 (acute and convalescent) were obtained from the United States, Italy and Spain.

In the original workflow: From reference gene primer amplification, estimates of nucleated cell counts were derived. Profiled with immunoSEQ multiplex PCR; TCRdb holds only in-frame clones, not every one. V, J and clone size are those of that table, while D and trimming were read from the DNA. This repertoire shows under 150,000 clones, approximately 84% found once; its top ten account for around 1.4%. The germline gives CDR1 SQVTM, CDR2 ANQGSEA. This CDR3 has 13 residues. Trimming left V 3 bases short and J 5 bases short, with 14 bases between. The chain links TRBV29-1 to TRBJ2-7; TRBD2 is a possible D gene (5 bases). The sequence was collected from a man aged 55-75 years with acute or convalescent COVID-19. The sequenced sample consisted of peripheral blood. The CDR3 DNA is TGCAGCGTTGATGGGCTAGCTTTGAACGAGCAGTACTTC. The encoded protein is CSVDGLALNEQYF.